Sequencing of this TCR beta chain was carried out in a study of OX40 agonist ivuxolimab in advanced cancers. In terms of the full investigation: The costimulatory receptor OX40 (CD134) was targeted by ivuxolimab, a fully human IgG2 agonistic monoclonal antibody. Intravenous ivuxolimab was administered to patients every 2 weeks at six dose levels: 0.01, 0.1, 0.3, 1.5, 3 and 10 mg/kg. Of the roughly 51 dose-escalation patients, hepatocellular carcinoma was present in about 20, melanoma in approximately 15, renal cell carcinoma in 9 and head and neck cancer in 9. In the dose-escalation cohort, 70% to 90% of patients were male, and the mean age was around 65 years with a range of about 20 to 79. Patients were allowed to have had prior anti-PD-1, anti-PD-L1 or anti-CTLA-4 therapy, and around two fifths of the dose-escalation patients had been treated with checkpoint inhibitors. Three dose-escalation patients achieved partial responses, one with hepatocellular carcinoma and two with cutaneous melanoma. Peripheral TCRbeta sequencing was intended to test whether TCR sequence diversity was altered and clonal T-cell expansion was caused by ivuxolimab. The paper describes the monotherapy dose-escalation part (N ≈ 52 patients) of the phase I trial of ivuxolimab. Broad study findings and their caveats: At doses of 0.1 to 3.0 mg/kg, clonal expansion of both CD4+ and CD8+ T cells in blood was seen between baseline and week 6. Antigen specificity was not determined for the clonally expanded peripheral T cells. After ivuxolimab, expanded clones were on average more numerous among CD8+ T cells than among CD4+ T cells. Low levels of normalized T-cell clonal expansion were also shown by some nonresponding patients. In the 0.1-3.0 mg/kg groups, partial responders had among the lowest normalized peripheral clonal expansion, particularly in CD8+ T cells.

Patients with a history of autoimmune disease or receiving systemic immunosuppression were excluded from the trial. In every dose cohort, peripheral blood was drawn for TCR sequencing at baseline, cycle 4 day 1, and cycle 7 day 1. The samples were drawn from a first-in-human, open-label, multicenter phase I dose-escalation trial of ivuxolimab. Adults with locally advanced or metastatic melanoma, renal cell carcinoma, hepatocellular carcinoma or head and neck squamous cell carcinoma were enrolled in the trial. Before TCR sequencing, CD4+ T cells and CD8+ T cells were sorted from peripheral blood as separate populations. Concerning this clone itself: It has no known antigen specificity. No base quality information exists; no much larger clone differs at one position.

For sequencing of the TCRbeta CDR3 region, genomic DNA was extracted from the sorted cells. TCRbeta CDR3 regions were sequenced using the immunoSEQ Assay. Entries here come from immuneACCESS through TCRdb and include only in-frame sequences with V and J called. Some clones fail to appear in such tables; in the studies checked, an unresolved V gene covers under half of the shortfall, and the cause of the remainder is unknown. For this sample the table gives 50,000 to 65,000 clones, of which roughly 80% were detected only once. The ten top clones hold 5% of the sample. This TCR came from an adult with an advanced solid tumor such as melanoma, head and neck, liver or kidney cancer. The sequencing used CD4+ or CD8+ T cells sorted from blood, collected in a trial of the OX40 agonist ivuxolimab.

The CDR3 region: CSVEDRPGVNYGYTF. The nucleotide sequence reads TGCAGCGTTGAAGATCGACCAGGGGTCAACTATGGCTACACCTTC. The chain was built from TRBV29-1 and TRBJ1-2; TRBD1 is a possible D gene, resting on 6 matching bases. Cut back by 0 bases and 2 bases, the V and J ends lie 13 bases apart. Taken from the germline V gene, the CDR1 and CDR2 loops are SQVTM and ANQGSEA. From its cysteine to its phenylalanine, the CDR3 spans 15 amino acids. The entry retains the CDR3 DNA only, 45 bases that are in frame from base 1.